This record concerns one TCR beta chain sequence. Antigen specificity is unknown. The sample contains more than one DNA sequence encoding this CDR3. This record comes from a study of shared clonotypes between healthy human individuals. The test was conducted at deep level. The assay was immunoSEQ multiplex PCR, and TCRdb's table has in-frame clones only and misses some. The top ten clones hold around 1.1% of a sample with about 2 million clones, 85% to 95% of them seen once. Whole-study results and caveats: A few donors had roughly 5% of their naive CD4 clonotypes in common.

CD8 cells classed as naive were CD45RO-negative and positively selected for CCR7, excluding terminally differentiated effector memory CD45RA+ cells. The origin of this receptor is a man between 18 and 35 years old in good health. Source material: naive CD8+ T cells sorted from blood.

The CDR3 is CASSMGGNSPLHF. The CDR3 region has the DNA TGTGCCAGTAGTATGGGAGGGAATTCACCCCTCCACTTT. This chain uses TRBV19 with TRBJ1-6; no definite D call. The V and J ends lost 3 bases and 7 bases respectively, with 7 bases between them. Germline V gene sequence: CDR1 LNHDA, CDR2 SQIVND (reference sequence). This CDR3 has 13 amino acids.